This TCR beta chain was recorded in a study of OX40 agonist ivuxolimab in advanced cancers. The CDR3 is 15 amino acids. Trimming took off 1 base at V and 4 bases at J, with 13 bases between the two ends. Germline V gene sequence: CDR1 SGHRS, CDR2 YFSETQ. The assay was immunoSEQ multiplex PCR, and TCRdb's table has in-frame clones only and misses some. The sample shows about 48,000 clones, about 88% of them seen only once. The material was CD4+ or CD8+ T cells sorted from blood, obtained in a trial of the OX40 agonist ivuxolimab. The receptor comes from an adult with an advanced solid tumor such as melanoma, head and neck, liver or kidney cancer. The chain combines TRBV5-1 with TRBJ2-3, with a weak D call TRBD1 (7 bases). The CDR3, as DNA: TGCGCCAGCAGCTTGAGCCAGGGGGAGGCAGATACGCAGTATTTT. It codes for CASSLSQGEADTQYF.